This T cell receptor (beta chain) is from a study of blood T cell repertoires in COVID-19. About the research overall: Acute-phase and convalescent COVID-19 samples originated in the United States, Italy and Spain.

With 5 bases clipped from V and 6 bases from J, the junction kept 8 bases outside the gene matches. Germline CDR1 is SGHNT and CDR2 is YYREEE (reference sequence). The CDR3 runs 15 residues. Assay used: immunoSEQ multiplex PCR; TCRdb lists only in-frame clones, some missing. The sample lists under 75,000 clones; almost 85% were seen once. This TCR was recovered from a man in his sixties with COVID-19, enrolled during active disease. Sequenced material: peripheral blood. This chain joins TRBV5-4 and TRBJ2-1; 10 positions agree with TRBD2. The CDR3 here is CASRKLAGTFNEQFF. CDR3 bases: TGTGCCAGCAGGAAACTAGCGGGAACCTTCAATGAGCAGTTCTTC.